The 9 T cell receptor beta chains below were found in one sample sequenced in a study of blood T cell repertoires in COVID-19. Produced via immunoSEQ multiplex PCR; TCRdb's table is partial and in-frame only. The sample contains about 140,000 clones, over 60% of which appear only once. Specimen: peripheral blood. The origin of the receptors is a woman between 45 and 60 years old with active or convalescent COVID-19.

Remarks on this clone: The sample contains more than one DNA sequence encoding this CDR3. This sequence joins TRBV4-3 and TRBJ1-1, with a possible D match to TRBD1 (6 bases). The CDR3 runs to 14 residues. CDR1 and CDR2 (germline): LGHNA, YSLEER. Trimming took 2 bases from V and 0 from J, leaving 7 bases between them. Here the CDR3 DNA reads TGCGCCAGCAGCCAACAGGGGTTGAACACTGAAGCTTTCTTT. The encoded protein is CASSQQGLNTEAFF.

DNA of the CDR3: TGTGCCAGCTCACCATTGGGGCGACAGAGAACGGAGCAGTACTTC. Its protein product is CASSPLGRQRTEQYF. This chain joins TRBV18 and TRBJ2-7; D is perhaps TRBD1 (5 bases). V shed 2 bases and J shed 7 bases, with 18 bases lying between them. The germline gives CDR1 KGHSH, CDR2 LQKENI. This CDR3 has 15 amino acids. Together with reference TRBV18 and TRBJ2-7, the CDR3 gives the full variable domain: NAGVMQNPRHLVRRRGQEARLRCSPMKGHSHVYWYRQLPEEGLKFMVYLQKENIIDESGMPKERFSAEFPKEGPSILRIQQVVRGDSAAYFCASSPLGRQRTEQYFGPGTRLTVT.

The J gene is TRBJ1-4, the V gene TRBV2; D is ambiguous. The CDR3 totals 17 residues. V gave up 5 bases and J gave up 4 bases, with 20 bases separating them. Looked up from germline, CDR1 is SNHLY and CDR2 is FYNNEI. The DNA of the CDR3 is TGTGCCAGCAGTATAACCTCGGCGGACTCCTATAATGAAAAACTGTTTTTT. Its protein is CASSITSADSYNEKLFF.

The chain employs TRBV2 and TRBJ2-6; D gene unclear. This CDR3 comprises 16 residues. V was cut by 0 bases and J by 1 base, with 7 bases left in between. CDR1 is SNHLY, CDR2 FYNNEI, per germline. DNA of the CDR3: TGTGCCAGCAGTGAAGCGTTCCGGTCTGGGGCCAACGTCCTGACTTTC. Protein sequence: CASSEAFRSGANVLTF.

This clone showed up just once. V and J are TRBV5-1 and TRBJ2-7; the match to TRBD1 covers 10 bases. The germline gives CDR1 SGHRS, CDR2 YFSETQ. V lost 4 bases, J lost 6 bases, and 13 bases stayed unmatched. The CDR3 is 16 amino acids. CDR3 sequence (DNA): TGCGCCAGCAGCCCGCTACCGACAGGGGGCCGGCTCGAGCAGTACTTC. Protein: CASSPLPTGGRLEQYF.

V usage is TRBV19 and J usage is TRBJ2-7; D may be TRBD1 (5 bases). The CDR3 length is 15 residues. Trimming took off 1 base at V and 3 bases at J, with 13 bases between the two ends. Germline loops: CDR1 LNHDA, CDR2 SQIVND (reference sequence). As DNA, the CDR3 is TGTGCCAGTAGTATAGCCCCGGAGACAGACTACGAGCAGTACTTC. Translation: CASSIAPETDYEQYF. The whole variable domain, filled in from reference TRBV19 and TRBJ2-7, reads DGGITQSPKYLFRKEGQNVTLSCEQNLNHDAMYWYRQDPGQGLRLIYYSQIVNDFQKGDIAEGYSVSREKKESFPLTVTSAQKNPTAFYLCASSIAPETDYEQYFGPGTRLTVT.

The rearrangement uses TRBV20-1 and TRBJ2-7; D might be TRBD1 (5 bases). The CDR3 has 11 amino acids. The germline V and J ends were trimmed by 5 bases and 7 bases, with 12 bases remaining between them. Germline CDR1 is DFQATT and CDR2 is SNEGSKA (reference sequence). The CDR3 bases are TGCAGTGCTTCGACAGTGGCGGAGCAGTACTTC. It yields the protein CSASTVAEQYF.

The V gene is TRBV19, the J gene TRBJ2-2, with TRBD1 identical over 12 bases. The CDR3 extends over 16 amino acids. From germline, CDR1 is LNHDA and CDR2 SQIVND (reference sequence). With V trimmed by 3 bases and J by 5 bases, 4 bases remained unmatched. CDR3 DNA: TGTGCCAGTAGTATCGGGACAGGGGGCGGGACCGGGGAGCTGTTTTTT. Protein: CASSIGTGGGTGELFF.

This clone has only a few counts. V gene TRBV4-1 combines with J gene TRBJ2-3; the D gene is possibly TRBD2 (5 bases). Germline V gene sequence: CDR1 MGHRA, CDR2 YSYEKL. Trimming left V 3 bases short and J 0 bases short, with 7 bases between. This CDR3 contains 14 residues. The CDR3 sequence is CASSQEESTDTQYF. The CDR3 bases are TGCGCCAGCAGCCAGGAGGAGAGCACAGATACGCAGTATTTT.